This T cell receptor (beta chain) is from a study of human T cells and chemical hapten exposure. Overall study findings and caveats: The donors suffered from alopecia, so their immune response may not match that of healthy people.

This clonotype came up a few times. Its antigen remains unknown. TCRdb recomputed calls from the RACE reads with MiXCR, one row per CDR3 protein. Among some 70,000 distinct CDR3 sequences, over 9.5% were seen once, and the ten largest hold 5.2%. Stated time point: pre-sensitization, week 0. Treatment here: therapeutic diphenylcyclopropenone sensitization with weekly scalp DPC. Samples of blood were obtained prior to the application of each patch test. The germline CDR1 and CDR2 sequences are MNHEY and SVGEGT. The CDR3 covers 15 residues. The V end lost 7 bases, the J end lost 7 bases, and 22 bases lay between the germline ends.

This TCR derives from a woman in her fifties or sixties with alopecia areata. Some clones in this sample may be carry-over from other donors' samples. The sample consisted of whole blood, taken in connection with sensitization to the hapten diphenylcyclopropenone (DPC). V usage is TRBV6-2 or TRBV6-3 and J usage is TRBJ1-2, with unresolved D. For the CDR3, the DNA is TGTGCCAGCAACCCAACAGCCTTTCCAAGGTTTGGCTACACCTTC. It yields the protein CASNPTAFPRFGYTF.